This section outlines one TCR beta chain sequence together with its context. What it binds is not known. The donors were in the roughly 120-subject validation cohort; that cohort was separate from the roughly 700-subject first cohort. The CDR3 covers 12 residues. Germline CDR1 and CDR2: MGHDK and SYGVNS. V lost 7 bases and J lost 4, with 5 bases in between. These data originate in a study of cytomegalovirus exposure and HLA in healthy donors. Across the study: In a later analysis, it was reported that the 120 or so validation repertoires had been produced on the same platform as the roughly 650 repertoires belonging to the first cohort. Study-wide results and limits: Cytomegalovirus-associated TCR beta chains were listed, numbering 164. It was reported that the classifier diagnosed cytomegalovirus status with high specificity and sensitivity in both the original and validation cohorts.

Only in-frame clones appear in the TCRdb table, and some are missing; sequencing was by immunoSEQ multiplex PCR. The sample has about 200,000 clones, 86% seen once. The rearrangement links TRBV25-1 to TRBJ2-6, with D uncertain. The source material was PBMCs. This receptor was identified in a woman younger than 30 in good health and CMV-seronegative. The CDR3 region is CASTRGANVLTF. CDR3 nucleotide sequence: TGTGCCAGCACGCGAGGGGCCAACGTCCTGACTTTC.